The clone carrying this T cell receptor beta chain has at least ten counts. What it binds is unknown. There were no patients who had received any treatment before thyroid surgery. These data come from a study of metastatic and nonmetastatic thyroid tumors. About the study: Thyroid patients, malignant and benign, had repertoires compared across blood and tumor or nodule tissue. Study results and limitations: When malignant thyroid tumors were compared with benign nodules, TCR beta diversity was reportedly significantly higher in the malignant tumors. This held in both blood and tumor samples.

Via MiXCR, TCRdb re-called the PCR reads. The data hold tens of thousands of clones, with about 15% observed a single time. With 2 bases removed from V and 1 base from J, the gap between germline ends came to 11 bases. The CDR3 loop spans 14 amino acids. Germline CDR1 is DFQATT and CDR2 is SNEGSKA (reference sequence). This clonotype was obtained from a female donor with papillary thyroid cancer or a benign thyroid nodule (not recorded which). Some clones in this sample may be carry-over from other donors' samples. The chain couples TRBV20-1 to TRBJ1-2; no clear D. The sample consisted of blood. The CDR3 loop reads CSARQPGDNYGYTF. The CDR3 DNA sequence: TGCAGTGCTAGACAACCGGGCGATAACTATGGCTACACCTTC.